This T cell receptor beta chain was observed in a study of blood T cell repertoires in COVID-19. Study information: The samples span acute and convalescent COVID-19 from the United States, Italy and Spain. Sample material is recorded as cDNA or gDNA derived from T cells, B-cell-depleted T cells, or PBMCs.

Seattle's enrolled individuals joined amid active infection and were then monitored longitudinally. This CDR3 contains 13 residues. In germline, CDR1 is GTSNPN, CDR2 SVGIG (reference sequence). V shed 2 bases and J shed 5 bases, with 9 bases lying between them. Authors' processing steps: Scientists estimated how many nucleated cells there were by amplifying reference gene primers. Repertoires were generated with immunoSEQ multiplex PCR, while TCRdb's copy carries only in-frame clones and drops some. Clonal size and the V and J genes are those of that table, whereas D and trimming came from the DNA. The sample consists of 200,000 to 250,000 clones, roughly 90% of them appearing once.

This clonotype was obtained from a man aged 50-59 years with COVID-19, enrolled during active disease. V and J are TRBV30 and TRBJ2-2; D gene unclear. The material sequenced was peripheral blood. The CDR3 loop is CAWSPLRTGELFF. CDR3 DNA sequence: TGTGCCTGGAGTCCCCTCAGGACCGGGGAGCTGTTTTTT.